This section outlines one TCR beta chain sequence together with its context. CD45RO-negative CD8 cells positively selected for CCR7 made up the naive population, which excluded terminally differentiated effector memory CD45RA+ cells. The data were obtained in a study of shared clonotypes between healthy human individuals. This CDR3 spans 15 amino acids. Trimming pared 5 bases from V and 2 bases from J, leaving 17 bases between. In germline, CDR1 is SGHRS, CDR2 YFSETQ. Measured with immunoSEQ multiplex PCR; TCRdb has only the in-frame clones, and not every one. Here the sample spans about 2.2 million clones, approximately 94% being singletons.

This chain joins TRBV5-1 and TRBJ2-7, with D possibly TRBD2 on 5 matching bases. The sequenced sample was naive CD8+ T cells from PBMCs. The clonotype was recovered from a man aged 18 to 29 in good health. Some clones in this sample may be carry-over from other donors' samples. The CDR3 protein is CASSPGGGGAYEQYF. In nucleotides, the CDR3 is TGCGCCAGCAGTCCCGGAGGAGGAGGCGCCTACGAGCAGTACTTC.